The entry that follows covers one TCR beta chain sequence. Its antigen is still unknown. A single base separates this from a much larger clone, so it may be a read error. No conserved phenylalanine or tryptophan ends this CDR3, so it is likely a read error. Amplified TCR beta CDR3 regions came from RNA transcripts. When the TCR CDR3 underwent first-round RT-PCR, the HTBI primer set was used. Each CDR3 protein gets one entry after TCRdb re-called the multiplex PCR reads with MiXCR. The table records some 350,000 distinct CDR3 sequences, about 15% of them present only once. This specimen belongs to a study of T cells in Graves' hyperthyroidism and ophthalmopathy. Study-wide results and caveats: A 13 V-J model separated ophthalmopathy from stable hyperthyroidism.

CDR1 and CDR2 from the germline V gene are MNHGY and SVAAGI. This CDR3 spans 16 amino acids. Trimming took 3 bases from V and 0 from J, leaving 14 bases between them. The clonotype was recovered from a woman aged 60-75 years with Graves' ophthalmopathy. The chain is built from TRBV6-9 and TRBJ2-5; D might be TRBD1 (5 bases). Sequencing was done on a sample of blood. DNA of the CDR3: TGTGCCAGCAGTTACGAGGATCCAGGGTACCAAGAGACCCAGTACCTC. This gives the protein CASSYEDPGYQETQYL.